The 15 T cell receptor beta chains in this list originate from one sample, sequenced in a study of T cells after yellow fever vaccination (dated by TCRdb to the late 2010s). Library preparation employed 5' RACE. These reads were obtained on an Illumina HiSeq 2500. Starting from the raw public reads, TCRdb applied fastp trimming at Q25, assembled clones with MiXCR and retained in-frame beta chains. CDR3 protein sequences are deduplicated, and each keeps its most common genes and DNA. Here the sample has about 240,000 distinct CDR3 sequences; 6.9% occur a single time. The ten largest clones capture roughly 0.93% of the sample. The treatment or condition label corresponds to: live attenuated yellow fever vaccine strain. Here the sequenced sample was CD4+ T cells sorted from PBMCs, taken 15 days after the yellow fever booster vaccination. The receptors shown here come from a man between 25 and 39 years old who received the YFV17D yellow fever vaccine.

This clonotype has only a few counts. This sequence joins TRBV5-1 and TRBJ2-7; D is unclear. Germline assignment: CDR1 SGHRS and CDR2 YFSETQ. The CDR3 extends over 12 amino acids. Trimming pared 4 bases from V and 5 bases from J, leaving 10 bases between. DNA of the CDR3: TGCGCCAGCAGCCCCCCTTCCCACGAGCAGTACTTC. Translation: CASSPPSHEQYF.

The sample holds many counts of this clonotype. In DNA, the CDR3 is TGTGCCAGCAGCCTGACAGGGCCGAGTGAGCAGTTCTTC. Its translation: CASSLTGPSEQFF. This sequence joins TRBV28 and TRBJ2-1, with 7 bases matching TRBD1. V was pared by 6 bases and J by 9 bases, with 8 bases of the junction left unmatched. Per the germline V gene, CDR1 is MDHEN and CDR2 is SYDVKM. There are 13 residues in the CDR3. The full variable domain, its missing parts supplied by reference TRBV28 and TRBJ2-1, is DVKVTQSSRYLVKRTGEKVFLECVQDMDHENMFWYRQDPGLGLRLIYFSYDVKMKEKGDIPEGYSVSREKKERFSLILESASTNQTSMYLCASSLTGPSEQFFGPGTRLTVL.

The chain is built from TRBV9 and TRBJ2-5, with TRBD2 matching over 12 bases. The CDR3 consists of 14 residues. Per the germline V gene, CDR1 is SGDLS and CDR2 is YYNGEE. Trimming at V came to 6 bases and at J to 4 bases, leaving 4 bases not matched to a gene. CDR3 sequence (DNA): TGTGCCAGCACTAGCGGGAGGGCCGGAGAGACCCAGTACTTC. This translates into CASTSGRAGETQYF.

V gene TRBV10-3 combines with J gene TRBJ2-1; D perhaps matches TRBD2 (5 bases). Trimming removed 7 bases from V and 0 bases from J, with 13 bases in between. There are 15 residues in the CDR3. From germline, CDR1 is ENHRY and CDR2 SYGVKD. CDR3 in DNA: TGTGCCATCAAAGCAAGCGGTAGCTCCTACAATGAGCAGTTCTTC. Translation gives CAIKASGSSYNEQFF.

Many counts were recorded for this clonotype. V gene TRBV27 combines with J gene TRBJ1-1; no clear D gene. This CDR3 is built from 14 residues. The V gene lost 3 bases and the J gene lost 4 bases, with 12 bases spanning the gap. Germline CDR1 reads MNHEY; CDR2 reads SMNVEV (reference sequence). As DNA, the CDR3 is TGTGCCAGCAGTTTGCATAGAGGTGCCACTGAAGCTTTCTTT. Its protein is CASSLHRGATEAFF.

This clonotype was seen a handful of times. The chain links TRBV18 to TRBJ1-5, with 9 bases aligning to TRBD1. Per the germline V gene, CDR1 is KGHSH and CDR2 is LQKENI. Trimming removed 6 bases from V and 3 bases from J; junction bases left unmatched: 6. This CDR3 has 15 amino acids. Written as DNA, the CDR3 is TGTGCCAGCTCCCTTGGGACAGGGTTCAATCAGCCCCAGCATTTT. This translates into CASSLGTGFNQPQHF.

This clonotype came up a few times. CDR3 sequence (DNA): TGCGCCAGCAGTGAGTCGACAGGGATCCAAGAGACCCAGTACTTC. Translated, it gives CASSESTGIQETQYF. The chain recombines TRBV10-1 with TRBJ2-5; 7 positions match TRBD1. The CDR3 consists of 15 residues. V gave up 0 bases and J gave up 1 base; unmatched junction bases: 2. Germline V gives CDR1 WNHNN, CDR2 SYGVQD (reference sequence).

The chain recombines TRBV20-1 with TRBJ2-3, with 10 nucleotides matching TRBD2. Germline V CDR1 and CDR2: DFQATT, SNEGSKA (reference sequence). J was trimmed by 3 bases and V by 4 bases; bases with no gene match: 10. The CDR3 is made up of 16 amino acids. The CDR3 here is CSATGTSDGVTDTQYF. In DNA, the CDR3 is TGCAGTGCTACCGGGACTAGCGATGGTGTAACAGATACGCAGTATTTT.

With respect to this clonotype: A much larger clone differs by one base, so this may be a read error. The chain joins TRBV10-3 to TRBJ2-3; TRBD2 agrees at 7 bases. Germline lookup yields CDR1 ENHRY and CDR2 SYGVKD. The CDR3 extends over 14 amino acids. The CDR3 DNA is TGTACCATCAGTCCTAGCGGCCGCACAGATACGCAGTATTTT. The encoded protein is CTISPSGRTDTQYF.

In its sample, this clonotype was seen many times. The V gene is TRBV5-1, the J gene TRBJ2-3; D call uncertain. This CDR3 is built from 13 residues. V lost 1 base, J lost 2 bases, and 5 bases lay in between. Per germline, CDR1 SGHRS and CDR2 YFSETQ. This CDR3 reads CASSLFVTDTQYF. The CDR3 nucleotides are TGCGCCAGCAGCTTGTTTGTCACAGATACGCAGTATTTT.

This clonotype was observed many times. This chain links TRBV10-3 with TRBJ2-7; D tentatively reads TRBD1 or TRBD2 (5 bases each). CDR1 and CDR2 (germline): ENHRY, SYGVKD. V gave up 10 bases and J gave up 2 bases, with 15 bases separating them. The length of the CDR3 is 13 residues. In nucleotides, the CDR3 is TGTGCCAGTCAGGGAGAGCCCCCCTACGAGCAGTACTTC. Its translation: CASQGEPPYEQYF.

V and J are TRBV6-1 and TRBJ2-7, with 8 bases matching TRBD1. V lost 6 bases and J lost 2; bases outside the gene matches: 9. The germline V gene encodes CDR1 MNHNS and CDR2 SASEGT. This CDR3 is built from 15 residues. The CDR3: CASRMDRVGPYEQYF. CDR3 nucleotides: TGTGCCAGCAGGATGGACAGGGTCGGTCCCTACGAGCAGTACTTC.

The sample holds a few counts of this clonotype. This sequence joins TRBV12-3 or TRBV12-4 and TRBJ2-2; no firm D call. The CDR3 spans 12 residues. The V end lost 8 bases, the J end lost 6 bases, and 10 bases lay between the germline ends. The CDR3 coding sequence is TGTGCCAGCTTCGTAGGTGCCGGGGAGCTGTTTTTT. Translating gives CASFVGAGELFF.

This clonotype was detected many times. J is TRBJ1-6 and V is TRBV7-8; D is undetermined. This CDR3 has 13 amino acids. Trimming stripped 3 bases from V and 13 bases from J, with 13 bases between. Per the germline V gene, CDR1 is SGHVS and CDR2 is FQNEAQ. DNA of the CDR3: TGTGCCAGCAGCTTGGGAAACGGACCCCCCCTCCACTTT. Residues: CASSLGNGPPLHF.

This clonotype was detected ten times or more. The CDR3 protein is CASRERGGEQFF. For the CDR3, the DNA is TGTGCCAGCAGGGAGCGGGGCGGTGAGCAGTTCTTC. The chain combines TRBV6-2 or TRBV6-3 with TRBJ2-1; 7 bases are a match to TRBD2. The CDR3 has 12 amino acids. The germline V gene encodes CDR1 MNHEY and CDR2 SVGEGT. The V gene end was trimmed by 6 bases and the J gene end by 9 bases; junction bases not matched to a gene: 5.